This T cell receptor beta chain was observed in a study of beta chain features in type 1 diabetes. Study results and limitations: Moderately but significantly shorter TCRB CDR3s were found in Type 1 diabetes patients in all four CD4+ subsets. Patients and controls would share equally any PCR tilt toward shorter templates. A cDNA-based sequencing approach could over-represent cells with high TCR expression.

CDR3 size: 13 residues. CDR1 is GTSNPN and CDR2 is SVGIG in the germline V gene (reference sequence). The V and J ends lost 0 bases and 8 bases, in that order; junction bases with no gene match: 4. Every donor provided one heparinised blood draw, which averaged about 120 mL. Based on CD45RO/CCR7/CD25/CD127/CD95/CD27, CD4+ regulatory, stem cell-like memory, naive and central memory cells were sorted. The isolated RNA, all of it, was reverse transcribed, so expressed TCRB transcripts were what got sequenced. TCRdb keeps only in-frame clones here, not all; method: immunoSEQ multiplex PCR. The repertoire consists of approximately 260,000 clones, with 20% to 25% occurring once and the leading ten covering around 0.011%. A note on this clone: The antigen remains undetermined.

The chain has TRBV30 and TRBJ1-2; 9 positions match TRBD1. Sequencing was performed on naive CD4+ T cells from blood. This TCR came from a woman aged 30 to 39 with type 1 diabetes. The CDR3 DNA reads TGTGCCTGGAGTGTACAGGGGGCAGAGGGCTACACCTTC. Translating it yields CAWSVQGAEGYTF.